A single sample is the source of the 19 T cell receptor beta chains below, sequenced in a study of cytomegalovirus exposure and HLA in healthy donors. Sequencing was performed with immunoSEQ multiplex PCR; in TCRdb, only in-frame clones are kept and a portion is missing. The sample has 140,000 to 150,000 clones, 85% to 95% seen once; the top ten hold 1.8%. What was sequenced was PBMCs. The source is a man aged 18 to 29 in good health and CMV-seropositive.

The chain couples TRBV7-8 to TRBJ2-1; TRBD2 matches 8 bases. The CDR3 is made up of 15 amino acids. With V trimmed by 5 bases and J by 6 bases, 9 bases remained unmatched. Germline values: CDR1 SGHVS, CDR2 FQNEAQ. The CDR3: CASSQGLDPRNEQFF. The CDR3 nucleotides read TGTGCCAGCAGCCAGGGACTAGACCCACGCAATGAGCAGTTCTTC.

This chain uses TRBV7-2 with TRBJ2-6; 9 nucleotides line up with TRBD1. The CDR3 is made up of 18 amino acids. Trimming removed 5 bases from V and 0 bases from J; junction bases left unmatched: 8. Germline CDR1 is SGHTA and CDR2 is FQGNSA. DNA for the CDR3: TGTGCCAGCAGCCCGCGGGGACAGGGAATCTCTGGGGCCAACGTCCTGACTTTC. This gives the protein CASSPRGQGISGANVLTF.

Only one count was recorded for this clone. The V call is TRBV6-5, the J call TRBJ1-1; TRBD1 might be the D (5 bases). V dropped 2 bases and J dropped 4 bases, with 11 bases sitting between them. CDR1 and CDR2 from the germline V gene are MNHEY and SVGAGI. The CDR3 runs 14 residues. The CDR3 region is CASSYRGVGTEAFF. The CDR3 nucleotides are TGTGCCAGCAGTTACCGGGGGGTAGGCACTGAAGCTTTCTTT.

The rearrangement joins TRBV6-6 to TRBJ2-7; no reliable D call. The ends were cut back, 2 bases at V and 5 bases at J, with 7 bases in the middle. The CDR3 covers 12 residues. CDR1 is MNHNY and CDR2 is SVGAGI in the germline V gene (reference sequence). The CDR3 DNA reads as TGTGCCAGCAGTTACCTAGAGGACGAGCAGTACTTC. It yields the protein CASSYLEDEQYF.

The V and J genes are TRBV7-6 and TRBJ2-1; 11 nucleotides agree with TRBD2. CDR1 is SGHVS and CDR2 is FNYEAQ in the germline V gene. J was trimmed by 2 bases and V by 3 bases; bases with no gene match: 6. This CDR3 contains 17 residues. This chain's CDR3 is CASSFHGLAGTYNEQFF. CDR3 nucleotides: TGTGCCAGCAGCTTTCACGGACTAGCGGGTACCTACAATGAGCAGTTCTTC.

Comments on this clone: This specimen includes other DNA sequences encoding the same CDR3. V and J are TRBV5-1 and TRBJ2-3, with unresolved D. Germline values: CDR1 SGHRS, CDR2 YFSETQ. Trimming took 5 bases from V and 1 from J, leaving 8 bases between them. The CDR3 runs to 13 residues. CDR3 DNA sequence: TGCGCCAGCAGTTCGGGTGGCACAGATACGCAGTATTTT. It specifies CASSSGGTDTQYF.

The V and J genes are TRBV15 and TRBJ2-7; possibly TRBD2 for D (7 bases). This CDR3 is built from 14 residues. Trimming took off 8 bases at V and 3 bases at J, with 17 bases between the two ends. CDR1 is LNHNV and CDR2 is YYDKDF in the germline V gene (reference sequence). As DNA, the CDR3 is TGTGCCACCCGAAGGGGGGGCGAAGGCTACGAGCAGTACTTC. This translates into CATRRGGEGYEQYF. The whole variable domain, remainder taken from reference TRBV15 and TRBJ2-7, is DAMVIQNPRYQVTQFGKPVTLSCSQTLNHNVMYWYQQKSSQAPKLLFHYYDKDFNNEADTPDNFQSRRPNTSFCFLDIRSPGLGDTAMYLCATRRGGEGYEQYFGPGTRLTVT.

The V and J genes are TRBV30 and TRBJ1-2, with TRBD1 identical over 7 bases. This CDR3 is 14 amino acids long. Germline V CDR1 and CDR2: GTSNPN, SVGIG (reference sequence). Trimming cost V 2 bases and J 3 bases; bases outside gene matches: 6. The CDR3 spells CAWSRDRAHYGYTF. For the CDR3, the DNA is TGTGCCTGGAGTCGGGACAGAGCTCACTATGGCTACACCTTC.

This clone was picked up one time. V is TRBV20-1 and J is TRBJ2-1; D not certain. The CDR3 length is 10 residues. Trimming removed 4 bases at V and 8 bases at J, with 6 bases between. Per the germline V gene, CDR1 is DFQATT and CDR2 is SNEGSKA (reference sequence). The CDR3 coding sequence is TGCAGTGCTAATACATATGAGCAGTTCTTC. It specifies CSANTYEQFF.

DNA of the CDR3: TGTGCCAGCAGCAAGACAGGGGAGCGAGTCGAGCAGTACTTC. Protein product: CASSKTGERVEQYF. This chain uses TRBV7-9 with TRBJ2-7; 8 bases are shared with TRBD1. The V gene end was trimmed by 5 bases and the J gene end by 6 bases; junction bases not matched to a gene: 9. Germline assignment: CDR1 SEHNR and CDR2 FQNEAQ (reference sequence). CDR3 length: 14 residues.

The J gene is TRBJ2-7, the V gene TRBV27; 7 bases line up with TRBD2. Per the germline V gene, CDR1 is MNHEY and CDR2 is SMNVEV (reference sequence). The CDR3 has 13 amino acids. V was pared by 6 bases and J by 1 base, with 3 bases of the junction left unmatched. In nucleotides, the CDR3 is TGTGCCAGCAGAGGGACTATGTCCTACGAGCAGTACTTC. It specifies CASRGTMSYEQYF.

This CDR3 reads CASSLAPHPTVSYEQYF. CDR3 nucleotides: TGTGCCAGCAGCTTAGCCCCCCACCCGACAGTCTCCTACGAGCAGTACTTC. This sequence joins TRBV7-2 and TRBJ2-7, with a weak D call TRBD1 (5 bases). The CDR3 has 17 amino acids. The germline V gene has CDR1 SGHTA and CDR2 FQGNSA. V was trimmed by 0 bases and J by 0 bases, leaving 15 bases between them.

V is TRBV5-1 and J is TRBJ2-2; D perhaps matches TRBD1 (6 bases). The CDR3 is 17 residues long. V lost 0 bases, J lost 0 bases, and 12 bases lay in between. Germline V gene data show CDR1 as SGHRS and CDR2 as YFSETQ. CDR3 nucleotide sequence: TGCGCCAGCAGCTTGGGTCCCAGGGGTGCGAACACCGGGGAGCTGTTTTTT. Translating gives CASSLGPRGANTGELFF.

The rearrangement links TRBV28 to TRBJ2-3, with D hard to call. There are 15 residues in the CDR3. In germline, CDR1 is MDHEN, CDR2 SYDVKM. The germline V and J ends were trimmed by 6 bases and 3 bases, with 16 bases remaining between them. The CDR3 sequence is CASRPRVGLTDTQYF. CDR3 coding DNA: TGTGCCAGCAGGCCCCGGGTCGGGTTGACAGATACGCAGTATTTT.

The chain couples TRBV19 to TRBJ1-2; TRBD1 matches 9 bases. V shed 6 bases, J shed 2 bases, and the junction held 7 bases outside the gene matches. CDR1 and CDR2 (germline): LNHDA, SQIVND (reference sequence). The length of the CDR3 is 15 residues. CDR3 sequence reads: CASREAGTGNYGYTF. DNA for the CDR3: TGTGCCAGTAGAGAGGCCGGGACAGGGAACTATGGCTACACCTTC.

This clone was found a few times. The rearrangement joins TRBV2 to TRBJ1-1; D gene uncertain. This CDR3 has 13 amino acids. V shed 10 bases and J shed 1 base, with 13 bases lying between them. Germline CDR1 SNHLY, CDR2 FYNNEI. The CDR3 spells CATERDRNTEAFF. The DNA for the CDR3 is TGTGCCACCGAGCGGGATAGGAACACTGAAGCTTTCTTT.

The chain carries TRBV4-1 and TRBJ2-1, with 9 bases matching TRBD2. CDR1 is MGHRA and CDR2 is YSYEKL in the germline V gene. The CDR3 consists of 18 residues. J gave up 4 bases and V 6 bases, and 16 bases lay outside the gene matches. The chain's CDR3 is CASRKGGGLATQYNEQFF. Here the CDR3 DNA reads TGCGCCAGCAGGAAAGGGGGGGGACTAGCAACACAATACAATGAGCAGTTCTTC.

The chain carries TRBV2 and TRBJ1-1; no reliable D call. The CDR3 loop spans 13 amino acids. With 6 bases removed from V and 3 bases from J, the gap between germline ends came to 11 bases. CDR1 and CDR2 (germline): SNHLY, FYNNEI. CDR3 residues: CASSITGDTEAFF. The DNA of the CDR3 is TGTGCCAGCAGCATAACGGGAGACACTGAAGCTTTCTTT.

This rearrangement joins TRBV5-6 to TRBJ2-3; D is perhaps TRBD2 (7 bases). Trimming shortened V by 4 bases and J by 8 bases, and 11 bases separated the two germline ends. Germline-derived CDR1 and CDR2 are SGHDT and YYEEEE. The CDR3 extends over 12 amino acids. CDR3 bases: TGTGCCAGCAGCGACGCGGGGGCTACGCAGTATTTT. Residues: CASSDAGATQYF.